This TCR beta chain comes out of a study of cytomegalovirus exposure and HLA in healthy donors. Study conclusions and caveats: Later, TCR association rates were found to vary by HLA locus, highest for DRB1 and lowest for HLA-C.

The PCR contained 60 Vbeta and 13 Jbeta primers. Some clones are missing from TCRdb's copy, which holds only in-frame ones; the method was immunoSEQ multiplex PCR. The data show 130,000 or so clones, roughly 70% seen once. The CDR3 is 10 residues long, ends included. A word on this clone: Its antigen is currently unknown. The CDR3 does not end in the conserved phenylalanine or tryptophan, so this is likely a read error. The DNA is left out, because the CDR3 cannot be placed on it with certainty; the CDR3 is given as TCRdb lists it.

This chain uses TRBV21-1 with TRBJ2-7; no check of the table's D call, TRBD1, against the DNA was made. TRBV21-1 is an annotated pseudogene. The material sequenced was PBMCs. The sequence was obtained from a woman between 40 and 55 years old in good health and CMV-seropositive. This CDR3 is CASRTNRVVL.